A selection of T cell receptor beta chains follows, all from one sample in a study of graft-versus-host responses after intestinal transplantation. Sequencing was performed with immunoSEQ multiplex PCR; in TCRdb, only in-frame clones are kept and a portion is missing. The sample has about 19,000 clones; about a third are singletons. The specimen comprised alloreactive CD4+ T cells from a mixed lymphocyte reaction culture, sampled before transplantation. The source is a human patient who was an organ donor for intestinal transplantation. CDR3s include the opening cysteine and the closing phenylalanine or tryptophan. D genes are given only for firm matches. A row's size may be missing; if present it is once, few, many or a size class.

D gene	V gene	J gene	clone size	CDR3 DNA	CDR3 protein
TRBD2	TRBV6-5	TRBJ2-5	NA	TGTGCCAGCAGTTCCTCGGGGTCCTCTGGGGGGGCCCAGTACTTC	CASSSSGSSGGAQYF
NA	TRBV7-2	TRBJ1-2	NA	TGTGCCAGCAGCTTGGGAGGCTGGCGGTGGGGCTACACCTTC	CASSLGGWRWGYTF
NA	TRBV30	TRBJ1-5	NA	TGTGCCTGGAGTACCGGGCCCTGGGGCCAGCCCCAGCATTTT	CAWSTGPWGQPQHF
NA	TRBV21-1	TRBJ1-5	NA	TGTGCCAGCAGGGACAGAACCTCCAATCAGCCCCAGCATTTT	CASRDRTSNQPQHF
TRBD2	TRBV9	TRBJ2-1	NA	TGTGCCAGCAGCGTAGTGCGGGAGGGCAATGAGCAGTTCTTC	CASSVVREGNEQFF
NA	TRBV30	TRBJ1-3	NA	TGTGCCTGGAGCGTAGGACACTCTGGAAACACCATATATTTT	CAWSVGHSGNTIYF
NA	TRBV5-1	TRBJ2-7	NA	TGCGCCAGCAGCTCCGCCGGCTACGAGCAGTACTTC	CASSSAGYEQYF
TRBD1	TRBV19	TRBJ2-2	NA	TGTGCCAGTAACAGTTTAGAGACAGGGTTCACCGGGGAGCTGTTTTTT	CASNSLETGFTGELFF
NA	TRBV5-5	TRBJ1-2	NA	TGTGCCAGCAGCCTAGGACCGTACTATGGCTACACCTTC	CASSLGPYYGYTF
TRBD2	TRBV30	TRBJ2-3	NA	TGTGCCTGGAGTCGTGGACTAGCGGGAGGGCGAGATACGCAGTATTTT	CAWSRGLAGGRDTQYF
NA	TRBV6-1	TRBJ1-2	few	TGTGCCAGCAGATTTTTGGGGGGGTATGGCTACACCTTC	CASRFLGGYGYTF
TRBD1	TRBV5-1	TRBJ1-3	medium-sized	TGCGCCAGCAGCTTTGGGACAGCTGGAAACACCATATATTTT	CASSFGTAGNTIYF
NA	TRBV7-9	TRBJ2-1	few	TGTGCCAGCAGCTTAACCGGGACTTGGAACAATGAGCAGTTCTTC	CASSLTGTWNNEQFF
NA	TRBV6-5	TRBJ2-7	NA	TGTGCCAGCAGTTTTCGCTCTCCTGACTACGAGCAGTACTTC	CASSFRSPDYEQYF
NA	TRBV7-2	TRBJ2-7	NA	TGTGCCAGCAGCTTAAGGGTGGGAGAGTACGAGCAGTACTTC	CASSLRVGEYEQYF
NA	TRBV5-5	TRBJ1-5	few	TGTGCCAGCAGCTTGTCTAGCAATCAGCCCCAGCATTTT	CASSLSSNQPQHF
TRBD1	TRBV28	TRBJ2-7	NA	TGTGCCAGCAGTAACAGGGGTTCCTACGAGCAGTACTTC	CASSNRGSYEQYF
NA	TRBV30	TRBJ1-1	few	TGTGCCTGGAGTTCTACCGGGACGGAAGCTTTCTTT	CAWSSTGTEAFF
NA	TRBV5-1	TRBJ1-1	few	TGCGCCAGCAGCTTGGTAGGGCAGAACACTGAAGCTTTCTTT	CASSLVGQNTEAFF